The clone carrying this T cell receptor (beta chain) was observed a handful of times. Its cognate antigen is unknown. The CDR3 extends over 12 amino acids. V gave up 5 bases and J gave up 10 bases; unmatched junction bases: 3. CDR1 and CDR2 (germline): KGHSH, LQKENI. The TCR beta cDNA libraries carried unique molecular identifiers. There were 1 to 10 million T cells, and around 460,000 cDNA molecules came from them. TCRdb re-derived calls from the PCR reads in MiXCR, one entry per CDR3 protein. The table has hundreds of thousands of distinct CDR3 sequences, over 35% seen once. This record belongs to a study of post-analysis software for immune sequencing data. For the study at large: Relapsing-remitting, secondary progressive and progressive-relapsing forms made up the multiple sclerosis disease courses.

Study-wide results and limits: Significantly lower normalized Chao1 diversity was seen in multiple sclerosis patients than in controls. Patients used about five TRBV segments, including TRBV5-6, TRBV5-1 and TRBV20-1, more often than controls. Strong co-clustering by F measure was seen for same-batch samples.

The chain recombines TRBV18 with TRBJ2-1; 9 bases agree with TRBD1. The sequence came from a girl under 18 with multiple sclerosis. Input material: blood. The CDR3, as DNA: TGTGCCAGCTCAGAAGACAGGGGGGAGCAGTTCTTC. It specifies CASSEDRGEQFF.